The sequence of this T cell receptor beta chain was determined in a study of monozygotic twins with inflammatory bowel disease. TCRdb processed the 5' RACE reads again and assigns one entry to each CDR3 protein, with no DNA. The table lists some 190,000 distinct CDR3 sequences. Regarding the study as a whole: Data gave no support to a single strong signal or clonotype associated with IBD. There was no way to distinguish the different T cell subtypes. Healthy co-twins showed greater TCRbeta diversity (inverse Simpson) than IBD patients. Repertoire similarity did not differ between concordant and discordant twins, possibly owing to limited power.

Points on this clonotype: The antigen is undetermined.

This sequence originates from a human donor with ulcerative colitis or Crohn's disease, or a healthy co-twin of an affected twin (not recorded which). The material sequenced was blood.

CDR3 protein: CASSPDLAGTTYNEQFF. This chain uses TRBV5-1 with TRBJ2-1. Looked up from germline, CDR1 is SGHRS and CDR2 is YFSETQ. The CDR3 length is 17 residues. The full variable domain, its missing parts supplied by reference TRBV5-1 and TRBJ2-1, is KAGVTQTPRYLIKTRGQQVTLSCSPISGHRSVSWYQQTPGQGLQFLFEYFSETQRNKGNFPGRFSGRQFSNSRSEMNVSTLELGDSALYLCASSPDLAGTTYNEQFFGPGTRLTVL.